This T cell receptor (beta chain) derives from a study of blood T cell repertoires in COVID-19 (dated by TCRdb to 2019 to 2021). Study-wide context: Samples from collaborators originated in the United States, Italy and Spain and spanned both the acute and convalescent phases of COVID-19. Subjects who had been exposed to COVID-19, were actively infected with it, or had recovered from it provided the deeply sampled blood TCRbeta repertoires that made up the dataset. The samples were drawn from two sources: the first 160 participants of the ongoing ImmuneRACE study, and 1,254 subjects contributed by 6 global collaborators. A freely available public database, intended as a resource for researchers studying the immune response to SARS-CoV-2, is where the repertoires were released. Nearly every sample came with metadata listing a de-identified subject ID, COVID-19 status, age in years and sex. Where available, HLA class I and class II types were taken from metadata supplied by the sample provider and were not determined by assay-based typing. The material from the prospective study consisted of cDNA or gDNA derived from T cells, B-cell-depleted T cells, or PBMCs.

Each collaborating institution followed its own protocols to collect whole blood in K2EDTA tubes. For TCRbeta analysis, collaborators shipped samples in one of three forms: frozen whole blood, isolated PBMCs, or DNA extracted from either of those sample types. CDR1 and CDR2, looked up from the germline V gene (reference sequence), are SEHNR and FQNEAQ. V lost 6 bases and J lost 5 bases, and the count of bases not matched to a germline gene is 6. From the cysteine through the phenylalanine, the CDR3 covers 14 amino acids. Only the CDR3 DNA is retained, 42 bases long and in frame from the first base. Paper-wide results and their limitations: How much clinical and demographic metadata was included differed by source and by participant, and the metadata was provided uncurated.

Comments on this clone: Its target antigen remains unknown. Base qualities are not at hand, and no much larger clone is one base apart.

TCRbeta CDR3 regions were amplified from genomic DNA using the immunoSEQ Assay, a bias-controlled multiplex PCR. As for the authors' bioinformatics: The number of nucleated cells in each sample was estimated from the amplification of reference gene primers within the assay. Sequence reads were collapsed and filtered to measure the absolute abundance of every unique TCRbeta CDR3 rearrangement. Productive Simpson clonality was computed per sample as the square root of Simpson's diversity index over productive rearrangements. This is the immuneACCESS table as TCRdb keeps it, with only in-frame sequences that have V and J called. A part of the clones is gone; compared with another copy, unresolved V genes explain less than half, and the rest is unexplained. That table gives V, J and clone size, and the DNA gave D and trimming. Counted in this sample were 80,000 to 90,000 clones; roughly 86% of them appeared once. Roughly 5% of the sample belongs to the ten largest clones.

Source material: peripheral blood. The origin of this receptor is a man in his forties with acute or convalescent COVID-19. The chain uses TRBV7-9 and TRBJ2-2; 7 middle bases align to TRBD1. For the CDR3, the sequence is CASSPDRETGELFF. The DNA is as follows: TGTGCCAGCAGTCCCGACAGGGAGACCGGGGAGCTGTTTTTT.